The T cell receptor beta chain described here comes from a study of human T cells and chemical hapten exposure. V was cut by 4 bases and J by 4 bases, with 16 bases left in between. The CDR3 length is 15 residues. Per germline, CDR1 MGHRA and CDR2 YSYEKL. TCRdb reanalysed the RACE reads using MiXCR and keeps one entry per CDR3 protein. The sample holds approximately 160,000 distinct CDR3 sequences, about a quarter seen once. Time point defined: patch test 3, about 24 weeks after DPC sensitization. Documented treatment: therapeutic diphenylcyclopropenone sensitization with weekly scalp DPC. In its sample, this clonotype was seen a few times.

This TCR came from a woman aged 18 to 35 with alopecia areata. Some clones in this sample may be carry-over from other donors' samples. This chain connects TRBV4-1 to TRBJ2-5, with D possibly called TRBD1 or TRBD2 (7 bases each). This material consisted of whole blood, taken in connection with sensitization to the hapten diphenylcyclopropenone (DPC). The CDR3 spells CASSRRAGDRETQYF. CDR3 nucleotide sequence: TGCGCCAGCAGCCGCCGCGCGGGGGACAGAGAGACCCAGTACTTC.